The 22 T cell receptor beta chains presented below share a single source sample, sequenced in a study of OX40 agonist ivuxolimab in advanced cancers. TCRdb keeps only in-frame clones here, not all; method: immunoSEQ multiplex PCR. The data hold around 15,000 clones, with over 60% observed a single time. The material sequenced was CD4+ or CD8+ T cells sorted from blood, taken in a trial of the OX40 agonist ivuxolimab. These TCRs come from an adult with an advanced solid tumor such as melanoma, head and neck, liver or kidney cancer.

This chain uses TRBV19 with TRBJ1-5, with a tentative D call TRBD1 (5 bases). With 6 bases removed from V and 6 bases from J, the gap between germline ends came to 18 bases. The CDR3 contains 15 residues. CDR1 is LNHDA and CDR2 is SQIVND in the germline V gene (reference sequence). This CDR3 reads CASSLGLLGGQPQHF. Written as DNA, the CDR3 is TGTGCCAGTAGCCTGGGACTTCTAGGAGGTCAGCCCCAGCATTTT.

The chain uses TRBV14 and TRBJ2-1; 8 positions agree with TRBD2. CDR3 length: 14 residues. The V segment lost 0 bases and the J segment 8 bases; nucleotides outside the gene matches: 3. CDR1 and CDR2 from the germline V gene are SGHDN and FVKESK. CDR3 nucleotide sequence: TGTGCCAGCAGCCAAGAGGGGACTAGAGATGAGCAGTTCTTC. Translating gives CASSQEGTRDEQFF. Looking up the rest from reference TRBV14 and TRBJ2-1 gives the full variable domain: EAGVTQFPSHSVIEKGQTVTLRCDPISGHDNLYWYRRVMGKEIKFLLHFVKESKQDESGMPNNRFLAERTGGTYSTLKVQPAELEDSGVYFCASSQEGTRDEQFFGPGTRLTVL.

In nucleotides, the CDR3 is TGTGCCAGCAGTCTCCCCCCGACTAGCGGGACTTCGTTCAATGAGCAGTTCTTC. Translation: CASSLPPTSGTSFNEQFF. The chain recombines TRBV27 with TRBJ2-1, with 11 bases matching TRBD2. The CDR3 runs 18 residues. V dropped 5 bases and J dropped 6; count of bases not matched to a gene: 15. CDR1 is MNHEY, CDR2 SMNVEV, per germline (reference sequence).

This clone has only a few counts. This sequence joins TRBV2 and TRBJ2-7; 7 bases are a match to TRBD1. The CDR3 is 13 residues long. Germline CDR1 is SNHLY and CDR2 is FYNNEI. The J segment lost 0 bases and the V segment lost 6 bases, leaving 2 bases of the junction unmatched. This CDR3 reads CASSGQVSYEQYF. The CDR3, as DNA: TGTGCCAGCAGCGGACAGGTCTCCTACGAGCAGTACTTC.

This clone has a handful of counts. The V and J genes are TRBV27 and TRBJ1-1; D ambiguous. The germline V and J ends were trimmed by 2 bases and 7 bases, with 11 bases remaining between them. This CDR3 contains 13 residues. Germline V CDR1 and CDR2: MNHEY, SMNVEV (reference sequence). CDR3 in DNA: TGTGCCAGCAGTTTAGGCATCATAGGTGAAGCTTTCTTT. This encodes CASSLGIIGEAFF.

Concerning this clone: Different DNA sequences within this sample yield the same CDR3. CDR3 DNA: TGTGCCAGCAGTTTCGGGACTAGCGGGAGAGGTTCCTACGAGCAGTACTTC. Translating it yields CASSFGTSGRGSYEQYF. The chain recombines TRBV27 with TRBJ2-7, with 14 bases identical to TRBD2. The CDR3 contains 17 residues. Germline trimming cut 3 bases from V and 1 base from J; bases unmatched to any gene: 5. Germline V gene lookup returns CDR1 MNHEY and CDR2 SMNVEV (reference sequence).

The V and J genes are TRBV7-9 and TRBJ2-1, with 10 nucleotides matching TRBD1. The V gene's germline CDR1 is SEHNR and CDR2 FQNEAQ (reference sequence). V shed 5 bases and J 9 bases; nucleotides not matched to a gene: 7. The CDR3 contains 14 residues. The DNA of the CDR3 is TGTGCCAGCAGCCTGGGACAGGGGAGCGGTGAGCAGTTCTTC. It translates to CASSLGQGSGEQFF.

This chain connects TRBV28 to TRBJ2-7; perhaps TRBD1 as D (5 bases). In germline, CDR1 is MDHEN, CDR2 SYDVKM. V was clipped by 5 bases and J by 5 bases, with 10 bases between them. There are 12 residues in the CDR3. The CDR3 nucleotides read TGTGCCAGCAGTCTCCCAGGGAACGAGCAGTACTTC. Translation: CASSLPGNEQYF.

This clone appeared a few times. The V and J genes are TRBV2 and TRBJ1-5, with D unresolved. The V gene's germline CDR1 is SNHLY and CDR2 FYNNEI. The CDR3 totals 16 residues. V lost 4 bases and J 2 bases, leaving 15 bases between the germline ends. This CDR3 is CASSAIAVLGNQPQHF. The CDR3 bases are TGTGCCAGCAGTGCTATTGCCGTATTGGGCAATCAGCCCCAGCATTTT.

Here the CDR3 reads CASRARGTSGRGTDTQYF. The CDR3 DNA follows: TGTGCCAGCAGGGCACGCGGGACTAGCGGGCGCGGAACAGATACGCAGTATTTT. The chain links TRBV2 to TRBJ2-3, with 12 bases lining up with TRBD2. The CDR3 is made up of 18 amino acids. CDR1 is SNHLY and CDR2 is FYNNEI in the germline V gene. Trimming took 6 bases from V and 3 from J; bases not matched to a gene: 13.

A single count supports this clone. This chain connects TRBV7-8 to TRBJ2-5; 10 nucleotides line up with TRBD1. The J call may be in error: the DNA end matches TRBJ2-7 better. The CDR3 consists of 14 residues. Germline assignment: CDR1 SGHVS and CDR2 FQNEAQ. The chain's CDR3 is CASSSRDRGYEQYF. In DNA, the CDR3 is TGTGCCAGCAGCAGCCGGGACAGGGGCTACGAGCAGTACTTC.

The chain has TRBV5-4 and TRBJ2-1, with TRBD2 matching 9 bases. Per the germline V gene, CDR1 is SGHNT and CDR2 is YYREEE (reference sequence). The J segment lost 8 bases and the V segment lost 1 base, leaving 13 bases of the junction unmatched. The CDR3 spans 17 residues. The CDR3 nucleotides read TGTGCCAGCAGCTTGTTATTGGGCGGGAGGGCCTTAGATGAGCAGTTCTTC. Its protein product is CASSLLLGGRALDEQFF. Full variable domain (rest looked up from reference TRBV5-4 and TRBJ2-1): ETGVTQSPTHLIKTRGQQVTLRCSSQSGHNTVSWYQQALGQGPQFIFQYYREEENGRGNFPPRFSGLQFPNYSSELNVNALELDDSALYLCASSLLLGGRALDEQFFGPGTRLTVL.

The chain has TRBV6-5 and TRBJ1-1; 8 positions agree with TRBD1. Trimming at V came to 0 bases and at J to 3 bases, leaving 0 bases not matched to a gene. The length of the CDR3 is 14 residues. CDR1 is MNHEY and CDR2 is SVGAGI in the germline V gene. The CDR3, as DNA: TGTGCCAGCAGTTACTCGACAGGGGACACTGAAGCTTTCTTT. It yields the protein CASSYSTGDTEAFF.

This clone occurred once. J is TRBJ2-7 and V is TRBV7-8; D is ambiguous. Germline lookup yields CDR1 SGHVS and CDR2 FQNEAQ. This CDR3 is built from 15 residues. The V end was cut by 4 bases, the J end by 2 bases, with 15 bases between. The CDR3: CASSSPRSVAYEQYF. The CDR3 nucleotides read TGTGCCAGCAGCTCGCCGCGGAGTGTTGCCTACGAGCAGTACTTC.

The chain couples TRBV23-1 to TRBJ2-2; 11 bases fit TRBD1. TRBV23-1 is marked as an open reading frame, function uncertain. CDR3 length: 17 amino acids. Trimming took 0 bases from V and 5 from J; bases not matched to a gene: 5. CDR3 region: CASSQSWDRGATGELFF. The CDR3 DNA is TGCGCCAGCAGTCAATCCTGGGACAGGGGGGCAACCGGGGAGCTGTTTTTT.

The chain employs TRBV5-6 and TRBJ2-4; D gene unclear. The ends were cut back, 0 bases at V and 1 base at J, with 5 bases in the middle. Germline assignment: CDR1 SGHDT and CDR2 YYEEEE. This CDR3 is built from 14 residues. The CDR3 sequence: CASSLVEAKNIQYF. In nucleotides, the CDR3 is TGTGCCAGCAGCTTGGTAGAGGCCAAAAACATTCAGTACTTC.

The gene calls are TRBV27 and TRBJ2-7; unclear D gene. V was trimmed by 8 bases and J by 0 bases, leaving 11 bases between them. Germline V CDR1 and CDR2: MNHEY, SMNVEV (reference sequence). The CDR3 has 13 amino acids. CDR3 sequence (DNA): TGTGCCAGCGCCCCAGCAATCTCCTACGAGCAGTACTTC. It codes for CASAPAISYEQYF.

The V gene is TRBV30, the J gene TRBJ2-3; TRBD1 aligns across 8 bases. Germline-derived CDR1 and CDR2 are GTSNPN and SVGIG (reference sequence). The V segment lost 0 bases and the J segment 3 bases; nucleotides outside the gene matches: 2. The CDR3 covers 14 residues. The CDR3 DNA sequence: TGTGCCTGGAGTGTACAGGGGGGAACAGATACGCAGTATTTT. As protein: CAWSVQGGTDTQYF. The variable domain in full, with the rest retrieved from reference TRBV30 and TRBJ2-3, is SQTIHQWPATLVQPVGSPLSLECTVEGTSNPNLYWYRQAAGRGLQLLFYSVGIGQISSEVPQNLSASRPQDRQFILSSKKLLLSDSGFYLCAWSVQGGTDTQYFGPGTRLTVL.

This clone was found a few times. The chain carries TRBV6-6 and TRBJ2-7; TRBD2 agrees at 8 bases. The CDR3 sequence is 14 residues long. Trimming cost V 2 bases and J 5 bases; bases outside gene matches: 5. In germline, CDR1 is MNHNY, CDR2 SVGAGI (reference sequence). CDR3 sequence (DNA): TGTGCCAGCAGTTACGTATGGACTAGCAACGAGCAGTACTTC. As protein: CASSYVWTSNEQYF.

Here the CDR3 reads CASSLKSLAGGNEQFF. The CDR3 DNA reads as TGTGCCAGCAGCTTGAAGTCACTAGCGGGAGGCAATGAGCAGTTCTTC. The chain has TRBV5-6 and TRBJ2-1; 12 positions agree with TRBD2. Per the germline V gene, CDR1 is SGHDT and CDR2 is YYEEEE. V shed 1 base and J 6 bases; nucleotides not matched to a gene: 5. The CDR3 runs 16 residues.

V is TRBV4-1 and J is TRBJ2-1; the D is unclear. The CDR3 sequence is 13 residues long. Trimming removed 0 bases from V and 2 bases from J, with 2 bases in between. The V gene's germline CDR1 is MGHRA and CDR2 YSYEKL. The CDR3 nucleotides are TGCGCCAGCAGCCAAGATCCCTACAATGAGCAGTTCTTC. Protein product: CASSQDPYNEQFF.

The CDR3 DNA reads TGTGCCAGCAGTCCGGCGGCGGAGGCCCCACAAGAGACCCAGTACTTC. Translation gives CASSPAAEAPQETQYF. This chain joins TRBV28 and TRBJ2-5; D is perhaps TRBD2 (5 bases). Trimming cost V 5 bases and J 2 bases, with 18 bases left between them. This CDR3 region has 16 residues. Germline V lookup: CDR1 MDHEN, CDR2 SYDVKM.